The 8 T cell receptor beta chains given below trace back to one sample, sequenced in a study of early T cells in non-severe SARS-CoV-2 infection. TCRdb analysed the 5' RACE reads with MiXCR anew, one entry per CDR3 protein. The sample comprises more than 60,000 distinct CDR3 sequences, approximately 13% of which are singletons, and 2.5% to 3% rests with the top ten. The sequences come from whole blood, collected at baseline. Receptor source: an adult who was a healthcare worker with PCR-confirmed SARS-CoV-2 infection or an uninfected control (not recorded which).

The J gene is TRBJ2-7, the V gene TRBV5-5; tentatively, D is TRBD2 (5 bases). The CDR3 extends over 13 amino acids. The V gene lost 9 bases and the J gene lost 6 bases, with 19 bases spanning the gap. Germline V CDR1 and CDR2: SGHKS, YYEKEE (reference sequence). The CDR3 DNA sequence: TGTGCCACCACCCGGGATGCCGCGGGCGAGCAGTACTTC. Protein: CATTRDAAGEQYF.

This clonotype was picked up a small number of times. The chain carries TRBV29-1 and TRBJ2-3; D gene uncertain. V lost 1 base and J 0 bases, leaving 11 bases between the germline ends. The CDR3 is made up of 15 amino acids. Germline CDR1 is SQVTM and CDR2 is ANQGSEA. CDR3 amino acids: CSVEGGLTSTDTQYF. The CDR3 region has the DNA TGCAGCGTTGAAGGCGGCTTGACTAGCACAGATACGCAGTATTTT.

V usage is TRBV29-1 and J usage is TRBJ1-1; 9 nucleotides line up with TRBD1. CDR1 SQVTM and CDR2 ANQGSEA come from the germline V gene. The CDR3 loop spans 11 amino acids. Trimming cost V 5 bases and J 7 bases; bases outside gene matches: 2. The CDR3 loop is CSVMGQGEAFF. The CDR3, as DNA: TGCAGCGTTATGGGACAGGGTGAAGCTTTCTTT.

The genes are TRBV6-6 and TRBJ1-2; 11 positions agree with TRBD1. The junction had 6 bases not matched to a gene; V was cut back by 4 bases and J by 5 bases. The CDR3 is 15 amino acids. The germline gives CDR1 MNHNY, CDR2 SVGAGI (reference sequence). The CDR3 sequence: CASSSAGTGGYGYTF. The CDR3 coding sequence is TGTGCCAGCAGTTCCGCCGGGACAGGGGGGTATGGCTACACCTTC.

The chain recombines TRBV21-1 with TRBJ1-2; the table's D gene call, TRBD1, was not cross checked with the DNA. TRBV21-1 is noted as a pseudogene. The CDR3 covers 17 residues. In DNA form, the CDR3 reads TGTGCCAGCAGCAAAGCGGGTGAAGGACAGCGAAACTATGGCTACACCTTC. Translating it yields CASSKAGEGQRNYGYTF.

The V and J genes are TRBV20-1 and TRBJ2-1; 8 nucleotides align to TRBD1. CDR1 DFQATT and CDR2 SNEGSKA come from the germline V gene (reference sequence). The J segment lost 3 bases and the V segment lost 3 bases, leaving 7 bases of the junction unmatched. The length of the CDR3 is 15 residues. CDR3 in DNA: TGCAGTGCTAGCAGACCGGGACAGGACTACAATGAGCAGTTCTTC. Amino acids: CSASRPGQDYNEQFF.

In nucleotides, the CDR3 is TGTGCCACCAGTGTCCGGGACACCAGCGCAGATACGCAGTATTTT. Its protein is CATSVRDTSADTQYF. This chain joins TRBV24-1 and TRBJ2-3; the D gene is possibly TRBD1 (6 bases). CDR1 KGHDR and CDR2 SFDVKD come from the germline V gene. This CDR3 region has 15 residues. Trimming took off 5 bases at V and 4 bases at J, with 15 bases between the two ends.

The chain joins TRBV7-9 to TRBJ2-7, with 9 positions matching TRBD2. V was pared by 5 bases and J by 6 bases, with 11 bases of the junction left unmatched. The CDR3 has 15 amino acids. Germline values: CDR1 SEHNR, CDR2 FQNEAQ (reference sequence). The CDR3 is CASSLPGLAGREQYF. The CDR3 DNA sequence: TGTGCCAGCAGCCTCCCGGGACTAGCCGGCCGCGAGCAGTACTTC.